Described below is a single TCR beta chain sequence and its context. The CDR3 is made up of 16 amino acids. V lost 1 base to trimming and J lost 5 bases, with 14 bases between them. Germline V CDR1 and CDR2: SGHTA, FQGNSA. How the authors handled the data: The assay estimated nucleated cells by amplifying reference gene primers. Profiling relied on immunoSEQ multiplex PCR, and the TCRdb table lists in-frame clones only, not all of them. V, J and clone size reflect that table, while D and trimming were determined from the DNA. The data contain around 220,000 clones, 70% to 85% of them singletons. This sample is drawn from a study of blood T cell repertoires in COVID-19. At the level of the study: There were acute and convalescent COVID-19 samples, and they came from the United States, Italy and Spain. PBMCs, B-cell-depleted T cells, or T cells were the source of the cDNA or gDNA that made up the material.

The TCR was taken from a woman aged 80 or older with active or convalescent COVID-19. Sequencing was done on a sample of peripheral blood. This chain joins TRBV7-2 and TRBJ2-2; TRBD1 is a possible D gene (5 bases). CDR3 residues: CASSLVLRVQTGELFF. The CDR3 DNA is TGTGCCAGCAGCTTAGTCCTCAGGGTTCAAACCGGGGAGCTGTTTTTT.